Described below is a single T cell receptor beta chain sequence and its context. The target antigen is unknown. Each CDR3 protein is one row after TCRdb ran MiXCR on the 5' RACE reads. The sample yields roughly 350,000 distinct CDR3 sequences, around 28% seen once. The CDR3 runs to 15 residues. Trimming shortened V by 0 bases and J by 2 bases, and 9 bases separated the two germline ends. Germline V CDR1 and CDR2: LGHNA, YNFKEQ. This specimen belongs to a study of T-cell memory formation after mild COVID-19. Study background: Largely, the TCR clusters proved donor specific. Findings and caveats of the study: Memory from before infection featured some responding clones, which suggests cross-reactive memory joined.

The origin of this receptor is an adult woman who had mild COVID-19 (a few samples of this study predate the infection). Cell type and time point are not known. Specimen: PBMCs or a T cell subset sorted from them (not recorded which). The chain uses TRBV4-2 and TRBJ2-3, with TRBD2 as a possible D gene (6 bases). Here the CDR3 DNA reads TGTGCCAGCAGCCAAGAAGGAGGGAACACAGATACGCAGTATTTT. It translates to CASSQEGGNTDTQYF.